Sequencing of this T cell receptor (beta chain) was carried out in a study of OX40 agonist ivuxolimab in advanced cancers. Study information: Administration of intravenous ivuxolimab to patients occurred every 2 weeks at 0.01 to 10 mg/kg. Points from the study as a whole: Nonresponders, in some cases, also had low normalized T-cell clonal expansion. Partial responders at 0.1-3.0 mg/kg showed near-lowest clonal expansion.

CDR1 and CDR2 from the germline V gene are MNHNY and SVGAGI (reference sequence). The CDR3 extends over 15 amino acids. Trimming removed 6 bases from V and 1 base from J, with 13 bases in between. Method: immunoSEQ multiplex PCR; TCRdb's copy keeps in-frame clones and lacks some. The sample records roughly 86,000 clones, 90% to 95% being singletons. A word on this clone: Its specificity is unknown.

The gene calls are TRBV6-6 and TRBJ1-5; weak D call: TRBD1 (6 bases). The origin of this receptor is an adult with an advanced solid tumor such as melanoma, head and neck, liver or kidney cancer. Sequencing was performed on CD4+ or CD8+ T cells sorted from blood, taken in a trial of the OX40 agonist ivuxolimab. The CDR3 nucleotides are TGTGCCAGCAGGTCACAGGGTAACAGCAATCAGCCCCAGCATTTT. Protein sequence: CASRSQGNSNQPQHF.